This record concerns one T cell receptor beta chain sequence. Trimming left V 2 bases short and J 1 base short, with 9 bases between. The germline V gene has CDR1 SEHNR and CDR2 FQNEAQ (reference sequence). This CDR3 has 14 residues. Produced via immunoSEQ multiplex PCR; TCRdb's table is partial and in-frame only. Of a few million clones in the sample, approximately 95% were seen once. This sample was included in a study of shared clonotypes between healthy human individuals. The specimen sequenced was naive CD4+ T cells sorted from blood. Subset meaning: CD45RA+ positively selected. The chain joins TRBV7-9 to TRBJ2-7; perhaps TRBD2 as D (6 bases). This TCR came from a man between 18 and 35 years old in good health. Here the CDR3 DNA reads TGTGCCAGCAGCTTACACGGAGGGTCCTACGAGCAGTACTTC. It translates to CASSLHGGSYEQYF. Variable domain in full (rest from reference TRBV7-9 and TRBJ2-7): DTGVSQNPRHKITKRGQNVTFRCDPISEHNRLYWYRQTLGQGPEFLTYFQNEAQLEKSRLLSDRFSAERPKGSFSTLEIQRTEQGDSAMYLCASSLHGGSYEQYFGPGTRLTVT.